The T cell receptor beta chain under discussion was sequenced for a study of cytomegalovirus exposure and HLA in healthy donors. Study-wide findings and caveats: TCR sequences were mostly rare, though some public TCRs occurred in many donors. Some TCR beta chains (approximately 180 of them) were listed as cytomegalovirus-associated. Cytomegalovirus status was reportedly diagnosed by the classifier with high specificity and sensitivity.

The donors were members of the roughly 120-subject validation cohort (separate from the roughly 670-subject first cohort). The CDR3 has 16 amino acids. Germline CDR1 SGHTA, CDR2 FQGTGA. V dropped 5 bases and J dropped 0; count of bases not matched to a gene: 6. Only in-frame clones appear in the TCRdb table, and some are missing; sequencing was by immunoSEQ multiplex PCR. The sample records 76,000 or so clones, roughly 94% being singletons. About this clone: Its antigen is not known.

The chain uses TRBV7-3 and TRBJ2-1; 8 bases agree with TRBD2. The receptor's source is a woman between 18 and 30 years old in good health and CMV-seropositive. The sequenced sample consisted of PBMCs. The CDR3 bases are TGTGCCAGCAGCCCCCTTAGCGGGAACTCCTACAATGAGCAGTTCTTC. Translated, it gives CASSPLSGNSYNEQFF.